This T cell receptor (beta chain) originates from a study of T-cell memory formation after mild COVID-19. CDR3 length equals 14 residues. Looked up from germline, CDR1 is WSHSY and CDR2 is SAAADI. The V gene lost 0 bases and the J gene lost 5 bases, with 7 bases spanning the gap. A single record per CDR3 protein comes from TCRdb applying MiXCR to the 5' RACE reads. The sample comprises about 360,000 distinct CDR3 sequences, approximately 15% of which are singletons, and under 25% rests with the top ten. Turning to this clonotype: Its target is not known.

General study findings and limits: Memory cells collected pre-infection included some clones that later responded, suggesting cross-reactive memory joined.

The chain carries TRBV10-2 and TRBJ2-2; D might be TRBD2 (5 bases). The receptor was isolated from a young man who had mild COVID-19 (a few samples of this study predate the infection). Cell type and time point are not known. Sequenced material: PBMCs or a T cell subset sorted from them (not recorded which). Here the CDR3 reads CASSESRGTGELFF. CDR3 sequence (DNA): TGCGCCAGCAGTGAGTCCAGAGGGACCGGGGAGCTGTTTTTT.